The 24 T cell receptor beta chains below come from one sample, sequenced in a study of radiation and T cells in renal cell carcinoma. Sequencing was performed with immunoSEQ multiplex PCR; in TCRdb, only in-frame clones are kept and a portion is missing. Found here are about 130,000 clones, about four fifths of them singletons; the top ten hold roughly 5.9%. Specified time point: blood 2 weeks post-SBRT. The treatment here: 15 Gy SBRT to primary tumor, nephrectomy 4 weeks later. This material consisted of blood, taken from a patient whose treatment included radiotherapy and nephrectomy. These receptors all come from a man aged 45-65 years with renal cell carcinoma.

The rearrangement uses TRBV11-1 and TRBJ2-1; TRBD2 matches 8 bases. Germline CDR1 SGHAT, CDR2 FQDESV (reference sequence). Germline trimming cut 5 bases from V and 1 base from J; bases unmatched to any gene: 10. The CDR3 runs to 17 residues. The CDR3 here is CASSARGGGDSYNEQFF. The CDR3, as DNA: TGTGCCAGCAGCGCCCGGGGGGGCGGGGATTCCTACAATGAGCAGTTCTTC.

V usage is TRBV10-3 and J usage is TRBJ2-2; D perhaps matches TRBD1 (6 bases). From germline, CDR1 is ENHRY and CDR2 SYGVKD. The CDR3 has 14 amino acids. The germline V and J ends were trimmed by 7 bases and 4 bases, with 13 bases remaining between them. The CDR3 DNA sequence: TGTGCCATCAACCCAGGGGTCGGCACCGGGGAGCTGTTTTTT. Amino acid sequence: CAINPGVGTGELFF.

The chain couples TRBV30 to TRBJ2-3, with 8 bases aligning to TRBD1. The germline V gene encodes CDR1 GTSNPN and CDR2 SVGIG (reference sequence). The CDR3 consists of 12 residues. Unmatched junction bases numbered 4, after V lost 5 bases and J lost 6 bases. The CDR3 loop is CAWGTGGDTQYF. CDR3 DNA: TGTGCCTGGGGTACAGGGGGGGATACGCAGTATTTT.

The chain recombines TRBV30 with TRBJ2-1; D gene ambiguous. V lost 0 bases, J lost 6 bases, and 12 bases lay in between. This CDR3 is 14 amino acids long. Germline CDR1 reads GTSNPN; CDR2 reads SVGIG (reference sequence). The CDR3 nucleotides read TGTGCCTGGAGTGTCTATGGCGCTTTCAATGAGCAGTTCTTC. Translating it yields CAWSVYGAFNEQFF.

The table lists this clone with a count of one. The CDR3: CASSWPGSQASGNTIYF. The CDR3 DNA sequence: TGCGCCAGCAGCTGGCCCGGGAGCCAAGCCAGTGGAAACACCATATATTTT. This sequence joins TRBV5-1 and TRBJ1-3; D call uncertain. The CDR3 sequence is 17 residues long. The germline V and J ends were trimmed by 3 bases and 3 bases, with 19 bases remaining between them. Germline lookup yields CDR1 SGHRS and CDR2 YFSETQ.

The V gene is TRBV9, the J gene TRBJ2-7; D gene ambiguous. V lost 0 bases, J lost 0 bases, and 4 bases lay in between. The germline V gene encodes CDR1 SGDLS and CDR2 YYNGEE. The CDR3 runs 13 residues. The CDR3 region has the DNA TGTGCCAGCAGCGTAGGGGTCTCCTACGAGCAGTACTTC. It codes for CASSVGVSYEQYF.

This clone was counted only a few times. The chain recombines TRBV2 with TRBJ1-5, with D unclear. The CDR3 is made up of 15 amino acids. V lost 1 base and J 0 bases, leaving 7 bases between the germline ends. The germline V gene encodes CDR1 SNHLY and CDR2 FYNNEI. CDR3 region: CASSEGSVSNQPQHF. DNA of the CDR3: TGTGCCAGCAGTGAAGGGTCCGTTAGCAATCAGCCCCAGCATTTT.

The chain recombines TRBV10-3 with TRBJ2-5; 7 bases match TRBD1. Germline loops: CDR1 ENHRY, CDR2 SYGVKD. The V segment lost 3 bases and the J segment 1 base; nucleotides outside the gene matches: 5. This CDR3 comprises 15 residues. CDR3 residues: CAISDPTGSQETQYF. CDR3 coding DNA: TGTGCCATCAGTGACCCGACAGGGAGCCAAGAGACCCAGTACTTC.

The V and J genes are TRBV5-4 and TRBJ1-6; 9 nucleotides line up with TRBD1. CDR3 length: 16 amino acids. CDR1 and CDR2 from the germline V gene are SGHNT and YYREEE (reference sequence). The ends lost 5 bases at V and 5 bases at J; junction bases unmatched: 8. CDR3 in amino acids: CASSLEGQGDNSPLHF. The CDR3 coding sequence is TGTGCCAGCAGTCTTGAGGGACAGGGAGATAATTCACCCCTCCACTTT. The whole variable domain, remainder taken from reference TRBV5-4 and TRBJ1-6, is ETGVTQSPTHLIKTRGQQVTLRCSSQSGHNTVSWYQQALGQGPQFIFQYYREEENGRGNFPPRFSGLQFPNYSSELNVNALELDDSALYLCASSLEGQGDNSPLHFGNGTRLTVT.

The chain recombines TRBV5-4 with TRBJ2-7, with D tentatively TRBD2 (5 bases). This CDR3 comprises 16 residues. CDR1 and CDR2 (germline): SGHNT, YYREEE (reference sequence). Deletions cut 4 bases from V and 0 bases from J, with 17 bases between. The CDR3 is CASSPSRGFSSYEQYF. The CDR3, as DNA: TGTGCCAGCAGCCCCTCTAGAGGGTTCAGCTCCTACGAGCAGTACTTC.

The chain uses TRBV28 and TRBJ2-7; 10 positions match TRBD1. The V gene end was trimmed by 5 bases and the J gene end by 4 bases; junction bases not matched to a gene: 8. This CDR3 has 15 residues. Germline V lookup: CDR1 MDHEN, CDR2 SYDVKM. CDR3 bases: TGTGCCAGCAGTCCTGGACAGGGGGTAGGATACGAGCAGTACTTC. This translates into CASSPGQGVGYEQYF.

The chain employs TRBV9 and TRBJ2-6, with no clear D. Germline V gene data show CDR1 as SGDLS and CDR2 as YYNGEE. The CDR3 spans 13 residues. Between the trimmed V and J ends, which lost 0 bases and 2 bases, there was a span of 0 bases. CDR3 sequence reads: CASSVAGANVLTF. The CDR3, as DNA: TGTGCCAGCAGCGTAGCTGGGGCCAACGTCCTGACTTTC.

The chain uses TRBV5-4 and TRBJ2-3; 7 bases are a match to TRBD1. CDR1 and CDR2 from the germline V gene are SGHNT and YYREEE (reference sequence). V was clipped by 3 bases and J by 6 bases; unmatched bases: 4. The CDR3 extends over 13 amino acids. The CDR3 DNA reads as TGTGCCAGCAGCTACTTACAGGGGGATACGCAGTATTTT. As protein: CASSYLQGDTQYF.

The J gene is TRBJ1-4, the V gene TRBV18; D is perhaps TRBD1 (5 bases). CDR3 length: 13 residues. The V gene lost 3 bases and the J gene lost 8 bases, with 10 bases spanning the gap. Germline V gene data show CDR1 as KGHSH and CDR2 as LQKENI. CDR3 in DNA: TGTGCCAGCTCACCGGCAGGGACGGAAAAACTGTTTTTT. This gives the protein CASSPAGTEKLFF.

V is TRBV7-3 and J is TRBJ2-5, with 7 bases matching TRBD1. This CDR3 is built from 16 residues. V was pared by 5 bases and J by 1 base, with 10 bases of the junction left unmatched. Germline CDR1 is SGHTA and CDR2 is FQGTGA. Here the CDR3 DNA reads TGTGCCAGCAGCCCCGACCCGACAGGGATCCAAGAGACCCAGTACTTC. Translating it yields CASSPDPTGIQETQYF. Full variable domain (remainder filled in from reference TRBV7-3 and TRBJ2-5): GAGVSQTPSNKVTEKGKYVELRCDPISGHTALYWYRQSLGQGPEFLIYFQGTGAADDSGLPNDRFFAVRPEGSVSTLKIQRTERGDSAVYLCASSPDPTGIQETQYFGPGTRLLVL.

This chain connects TRBV7-9 to TRBJ2-5, with D perhaps TRBD1 or TRBD2 (6 bases each). The CDR3 totals 16 residues. The germline V gene has CDR1 SEHNR and CDR2 FQNEAQ (reference sequence). Trimming pared 5 bases from V and 3 bases from J, leaving 19 bases between. In nucleotides, the CDR3 is TGTGCCAGCAGCCAACGTGGGGGGCTGTGGGAAGAGACCCAGTACTTC. This sequence encodes CASSQRGGLWEETQYF.

The chain uses TRBV4-1 and TRBJ2-4; no reliable D call. The CDR3 loop spans 15 amino acids. Trimming left V 3 bases short and J 0 bases short, with 9 bases between. CDR1 is MGHRA, CDR2 YSYEKL, per germline. Here the CDR3 reads CASSQVILAKNIQYF. The CDR3 DNA is TGCGCCAGCAGCCAGGTGATCCTAGCCAAAAACATTCAGTACTTC.

The V call is TRBV9, the J call TRBJ2-2, with TRBD2 matching 11 bases. J lost 4 bases, V lost 4 bases, and 9 bases had no gene match. CDR3 length equals 17 residues. Per the germline V gene, CDR1 is SGDLS and CDR2 is YYNGEE. The CDR3 reads CASSPNSGRGSTGELFF. CDR3 DNA sequence: TGTGCCAGCAGCCCAAATAGCGGGAGGGGGAGCACCGGGGAGCTGTTTTTT.

This clone showed up just a few times. The rearrangement links TRBV18 to TRBJ2-2, with 10 bases that match TRBD2. Per germline, CDR1 KGHSH and CDR2 LQKENI. CDR3 length: 16 amino acids. V dropped 3 bases and J dropped 4; count of bases not matched to a gene: 5. The CDR3 is CASSPRTSGRTGELFF. The CDR3, as DNA: TGTGCCAGCTCACCCAGGACTAGCGGCCGCACCGGGGAGCTGTTTTTT.

The genes are TRBV15 and TRBJ1-2; 7 bases are a match to TRBD1. Trimming took 8 bases from V and 4 from J; bases not matched to a gene: 7. The CDR3 runs to 13 residues. The germline gives CDR1 LNHNV, CDR2 YYDKDF (reference sequence). CDR3 nucleotides: TGTGCCACCCGACAGGGAGAGCGCTATGGCTACACCTTC. Residues: CATRQGERYGYTF.

The rearrangement uses TRBV5-4 and TRBJ1-4; 8 nucleotides agree with TRBD1. Unmatched junction bases numbered 7, after V lost 3 bases and J lost 6 bases. CDR1 is SGHNT, CDR2 YYREEE, per germline (reference sequence). The CDR3 totals 15 residues. As DNA, the CDR3 is TGTGCCAGCAGCTCGGGGACAGGCGTTTATGAAAAACTGTTTTTT. Translated, it gives CASSSGTGVYEKLFF.

This clone was detected only a few times. This chain uses TRBV28 with TRBJ2-7; TRBD1 matches 8 bases. The V and J ends lost 6 bases and 0 bases, in that order; junction bases with no gene match: 10. This CDR3 is built from 16 residues. The V gene's germline CDR1 is MDHEN and CDR2 SYDVKM. This CDR3 is CASRAAGQAPSYEQYF. CDR3 nucleotide sequence: TGTGCCAGCAGGGCGGCGGGACAGGCCCCCTCCTACGAGCAGTACTTC.

The chain uses TRBV30 and TRBJ2-2; 9 positions agree with TRBD2. The CDR3 loop spans 17 amino acids. J lost 3 bases, V lost 2 bases, and 10 bases had no gene match. Germline CDR1 GTSNPN, CDR2 SVGIG (reference sequence). This chain's CDR3 is CAWSKVAGALYTGELFF. CDR3 DNA: TGTGCCTGGAGTAAGGTAGCGGGAGCCTTATACACCGGGGAGCTGTTTTTT.

The V and J genes are TRBV28 and TRBJ2-3; 8 bases fit TRBD1. CDR1 and CDR2 (germline): MDHEN, SYDVKM. The length of the CDR3 is 15 residues. The V and J ends lost 4 bases and 4 bases, in that order; junction bases with no gene match: 7. CDR3 residues: CASSSGTGFADTQYF. Here the CDR3 DNA reads TGTGCCAGCAGTTCTGGGACAGGTTTCGCAGATACGCAGTATTTT.